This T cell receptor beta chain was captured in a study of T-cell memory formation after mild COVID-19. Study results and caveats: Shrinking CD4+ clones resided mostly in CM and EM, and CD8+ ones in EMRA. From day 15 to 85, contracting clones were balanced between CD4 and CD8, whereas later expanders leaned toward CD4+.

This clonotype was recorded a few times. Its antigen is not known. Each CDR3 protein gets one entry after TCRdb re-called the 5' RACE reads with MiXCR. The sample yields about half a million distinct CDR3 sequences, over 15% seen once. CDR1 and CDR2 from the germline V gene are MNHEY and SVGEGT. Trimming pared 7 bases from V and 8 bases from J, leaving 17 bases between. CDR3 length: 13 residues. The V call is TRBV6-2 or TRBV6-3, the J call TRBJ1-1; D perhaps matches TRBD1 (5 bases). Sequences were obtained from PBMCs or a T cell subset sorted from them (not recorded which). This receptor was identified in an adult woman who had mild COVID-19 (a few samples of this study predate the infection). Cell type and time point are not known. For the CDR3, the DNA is TGTGCCAGCACTACGTCAGGGACCCCCGAAGCTTTCTTT. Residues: CASTTSGTPEAFF.